This T cell receptor beta chain was observed in a study of CD8+ T cells in alopecia areata. Trimming left V 4 bases short and J 0 bases short, with 6 bases between. The CDR3 is made up of 13 amino acids. CDR1 is SNHLY and CDR2 is FYNNEI in the germline V gene. Regarding the study as a whole: In lesional scalp, particularly from alopecia totalis/universalis, clonality was higher than in normal scalp.

Regarding this clone: Its antigen is unidentified.

Treatment given: oral pan-JAK inhibitor, 5-10 mg twice daily. RNA extraction was followed by reverse transcription into cDNA, which acted as the sequencing template. Method: immunoSEQ multiplex PCR; TCRdb's copy keeps in-frame clones and lacks some. The repertoire includes 150,000 to 250,000 clones, 55% to 75% of them detected once, and about 5.1% sits in the top ten. The material was CD4+ T cells sorted from blood, obtained at week 24, from a patient treated with tofacitinib. The sequence was collected from a human donor with alopecia areata. This chain connects TRBV2 to TRBJ1-2; no clear D gene. CDR3 in amino acids: CASSGGSNYGYTF. The CDR3 bases are TGTGCCAGCAGTGGTGGGTCTAACTATGGCTACACCTTC.